This entry concerns a single TCR beta chain. Its antigen is not yet known. Nothing much larger sits one base from this clone, and base qualities are not available. CDR1 and CDR2, per the germline V gene, are ENHRY and SYGVKD. V and J are trimmed by 0 bases and 2 bases, and the gene matches miss 10 bases of the junction. The CDR3 covers 18 residues, taking in both the cysteine and the phenylalanine. Kept here is only the CDR3 DNA, which spans 54 bases and is read in frame from base 1. To sequence the TCRbeta CDR3 region, genomic DNA was isolated from the sorted cells. The immunoSEQ Assay was used for sequencing of TCRbeta CDR3 regions. Here the immuneACCESS table is served through TCRdb, limited to in-frame sequences with V and J called. Missing clones are a known gap in these copies; in checked studies unresolved V genes cover under half, and the rest lacks a known reason. The sample table contains roughly 74,000 clones; only one count was recorded for 85% to 95% of them. The ten largest clones add up to approximately 20% of the sample.

The trial excluded patients who had a history of autoimmune disease or were on systemic immunosuppression. Peripheral blood for TCR sequencing was drawn from every dose cohort at baseline, at cycle 4 day 1 and at cycle 7 day 1. Samples were obtained from an open-label, multicenter, first-in-human phase I dose-escalation trial of ivuxolimab. Adults with locally advanced or metastatic melanoma, renal cell, hepatocellular, or head and neck squamous cell carcinoma were enrolled in the trial. Before TCR sequencing, CD4+ T cells and CD8+ T cells were sorted from peripheral blood as separate populations. This sample is part of a study of OX40 agonist ivuxolimab in advanced cancers. Context from the whole study: Ivuxolimab was a fully human IgG2 agonistic monoclonal antibody targeting the costimulatory receptor OX40 (CD134). Partial responses were achieved by three dose-escalation patients, of whom one had hepatocellular carcinoma and two had cutaneous melanoma. Peripheral TCRbeta sequencing was intended to test whether TCR sequence diversity was altered and clonal T-cell expansion was caused by ivuxolimab. Prior anti-PD-1, anti-PD-L1 or anti-CTLA-4 therapy was permitted, and checkpoint inhibitors had been received by about 37% of dose-escalation patients. Intravenous ivuxolimab was administered to patients every 2 weeks at six dose levels: 0.01, 0.1, 0.3, 1.5, 3 and 10 mg/kg. Of the approximately 50 dose-escalation patients, hepatocellular carcinoma was present in 19, melanoma in approximately 15, renal cell carcinoma in 9 and head and neck cancer in 9. The paper describes the monotherapy dose-escalation part (N = 52 patients) of the phase I trial of ivuxolimab. A male proportion of almost 85% and a mean age of roughly 55 years, ranging from 23 to 79, were recorded for the dose-escalation cohort. Overall results and qualifications from the work: At doses of 0.1 to 3.0 mg/kg, clonal expansion of both CD4+ and CD8+ T cells in blood was seen between baseline and week 6. Low levels of normalized T-cell clonal expansion were also shown by some nonresponding patients. The antigen specificity of the clonally expanded peripheral T cells was not determined. After ivuxolimab, expanded clones were on average more numerous among CD8+ T cells than among CD4+ T cells. In the 0.1-3.0 mg/kg groups, partial responders had among the lowest normalized peripheral clonal expansion, particularly in CD8+ T cells.

This sequence uses TRBV10-3 and TRBJ2-5; 9 nucleotides in the junction match TRBD2. This TCR was recovered from an adult with an advanced solid tumor such as melanoma, head and neck, liver or kidney cancer. This sample comprised CD4+ or CD8+ T cells sorted from blood, obtained in a trial of the OX40 agonist ivuxolimab. The encoded CDR3 is CAISESQRGGLAQETQYF. In nucleotides, the sequence is TGTGCCATCAGTGAGTCCCAACGAGGGGGACTAGCTCAAGAGACCCAGTACTTC.